This TCR beta chain was obtained from a study of blood T cell repertoires in COVID-19. Study-wide context: COVID-19 samples from acute and convalescent phases originated in the United States, Italy and Spain.

Per the study methods: Estimates of nucleated cell counts were drawn from the amplification of reference gene primers. The protocol was immunoSEQ multiplex PCR, while the TCRdb copy is restricted to in-frame clones and leaves out a portion. V and J calls and clone size are copied from that table; D and trimming were computed from the DNA. The sample records some 200,000 clones, approximately 80% being singletons. The CDR3 has 15 residues. The V gene's germline CDR1 is PRHDT and CDR2 FYEKMQ (reference sequence). V lost 0 bases, J lost 6 bases, and 2 bases stayed unmatched. This receptor was obtained from a woman over 75 with COVID-19, enrolled during active disease. V is TRBV13 and J is TRBJ1-6, with 7 bases lining up with TRBD1. Sequencing input: peripheral blood. The DNA for the CDR3 is TGTGCCAGCAGCTTAGGGGACAGGAGTAATTCACCCCTCCACTTT. This gives the protein CASSLGDRSNSPLHF.